The source of this T cell receptor (beta chain) is a study of blood T cell repertoires in COVID-19. Enrollees, 18 to 89 years old, lived in 20 to 25 US areas. Generated by immunoSEQ multiplex PCR, the TCRdb table keeps only in-frame clones and is missing some. The sample has 400,000 to 500,000 clones, around nine tenths seen once; the top ten hold 1.2% to 1.5%. The germline CDR1 and CDR2 sequences are SEHNR and FQNEAQ (reference sequence). J lost 4 bases, V lost 1 base, and 1 base had no gene match. CDR3 size: 14 residues. The V and J genes are TRBV7-9 and TRBJ1-3; TRBD1 aligns across 7 bases. The source material was PBMCs or T cells enriched from blood (not recorded which). This sequence originates from a woman aged 18-30 years who had been exposed to COVID-19. The CDR3 bases are TGTGCCAGCAGCTTAGTGGGACAGGGAAACACCATATATTTT. Translating gives CASSLVGQGNTIYF.